This T cell receptor beta chain was captured in a study of CD8+ T cells in alopecia areata. CDR1 and CDR2 (germline): MNHEY, SVGAGI. V was clipped by 4 bases and J by 0 bases, with 16 bases between them. The CDR3 totals 16 residues. Sample treatment: oral pan-JAK inhibitor, 5-10 mg twice daily. RNA, once extracted, was reverse transcribed into cDNA for use as the sequencing template. The table came from immunoSEQ multiplex PCR; TCRdb's copy has only in-frame clones and leaves some out. Among 110,000 to 150,000 clones, about 86% were seen once, and the ten largest hold about 13%. Study-wide results and limits: Especially in alopecia totalis/universalis, lesional scalp showed greater clonality than normal scalp did. Many of the expanded lesional clones endured in scalp and blood while on tofacitinib.

The sample holds one count of this clone. Its specificity is unknown. The input for sequencing was CD8+ T cells sorted from blood, taken at week 4, from a patient treated with tofacitinib. The receptor comes from a human donor with alopecia areata. This chain uses TRBV6-5 with TRBJ2-7; perhaps TRBD2 as D (6 bases). This CDR3 reads CASSLRVAESSYEQYF. CDR3 sequence (DNA): TGTGCCAGCAGTTTACGGGTAGCGGAGAGCTCCTACGAGCAGTACTTC.